This paragraph reports one T cell receptor (beta chain). This sample is part of a study of T cell changes during pregnancy in multiple sclerosis. Libraries were prepared by immunoSEQ multiplex PCR; TCRdb keeps only in-frame clonotypes and omits some of them. The table records just under 100,000 clones, approximately 93% of them present only once. J gave up 3 bases and V 3 bases, and 14 bases lay outside the gene matches. The CDR3 loop spans 17 amino acids. Germline-derived CDR1 and CDR2 are SGHRS and YFSETQ. This material consisted of peripheral blood, taken after pregnancy. The sequence was collected from a female donor with multiple sclerosis, enrolled in a pregnancy study. This chain links TRBV5-1 with TRBJ1-1; 7 bases agree with TRBD1. The CDR3 spells CASSSDPLTGLYTEAFF. CDR3 sequence (DNA): TGCGCCAGCAGCTCAGACCCTTTGACAGGGCTGTACACTGAAGCTTTCTTT.